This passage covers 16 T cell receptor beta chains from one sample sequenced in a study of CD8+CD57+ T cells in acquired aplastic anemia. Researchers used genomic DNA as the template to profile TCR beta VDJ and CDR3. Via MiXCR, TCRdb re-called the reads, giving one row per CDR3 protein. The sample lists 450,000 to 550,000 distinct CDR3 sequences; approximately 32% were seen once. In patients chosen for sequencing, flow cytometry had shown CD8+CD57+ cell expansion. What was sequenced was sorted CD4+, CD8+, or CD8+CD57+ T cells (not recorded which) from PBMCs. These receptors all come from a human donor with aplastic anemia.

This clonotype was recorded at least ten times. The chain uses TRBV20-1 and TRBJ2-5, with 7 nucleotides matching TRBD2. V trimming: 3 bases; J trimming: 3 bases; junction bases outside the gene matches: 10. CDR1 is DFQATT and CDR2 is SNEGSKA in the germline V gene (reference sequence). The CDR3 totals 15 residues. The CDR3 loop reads CSARTERGLKETQYF. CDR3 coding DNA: TGCAGTGCTAGGACCGAGCGGGGACTCAAAGAGACCCAGTACTTC.

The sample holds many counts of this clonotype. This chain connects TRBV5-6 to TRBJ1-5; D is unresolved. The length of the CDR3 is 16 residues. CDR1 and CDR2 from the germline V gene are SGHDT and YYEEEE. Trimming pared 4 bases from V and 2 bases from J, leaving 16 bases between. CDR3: CASSVTPGYGNQPQHF. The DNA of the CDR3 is TGTGCCAGCAGCGTAACGCCGGGGTATGGCAATCAGCCCCAGCATTTT.

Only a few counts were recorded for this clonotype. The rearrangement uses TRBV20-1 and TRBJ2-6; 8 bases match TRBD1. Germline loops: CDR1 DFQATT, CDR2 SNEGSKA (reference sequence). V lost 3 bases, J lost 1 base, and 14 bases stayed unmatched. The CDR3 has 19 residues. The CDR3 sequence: CSARRTGIKISSGANVLTF. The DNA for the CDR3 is TGCAGTGCTAGGAGGACAGGGATAAAAATTTCTTCTGGGGCCAACGTCCTGACTTTC.

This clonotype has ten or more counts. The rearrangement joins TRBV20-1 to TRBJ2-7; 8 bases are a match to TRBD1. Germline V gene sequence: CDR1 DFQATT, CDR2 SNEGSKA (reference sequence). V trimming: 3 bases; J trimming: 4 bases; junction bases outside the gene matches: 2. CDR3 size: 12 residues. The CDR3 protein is CSARDREYEQYF. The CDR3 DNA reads TGCAGTGCTAGGGACAGGGAGTACGAGCAGTACTTC.

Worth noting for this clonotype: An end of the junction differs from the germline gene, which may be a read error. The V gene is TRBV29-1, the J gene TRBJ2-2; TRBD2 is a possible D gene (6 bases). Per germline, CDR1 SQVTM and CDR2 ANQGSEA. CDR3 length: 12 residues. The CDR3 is CSVAGAVGERVF. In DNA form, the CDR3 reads TGCAGCGTTGCCGGGGCGGTCGGGGAGCGGGTTTTT.

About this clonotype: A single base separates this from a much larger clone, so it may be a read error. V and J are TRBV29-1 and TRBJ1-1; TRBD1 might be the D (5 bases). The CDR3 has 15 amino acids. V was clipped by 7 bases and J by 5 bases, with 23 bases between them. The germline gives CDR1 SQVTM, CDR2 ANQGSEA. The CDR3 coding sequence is TGCAGCGCGGCCGGGATAGGCTACTGGGGGACTGAAGCTTTCTTT. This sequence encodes CSAAGIGYWGTEAFF.

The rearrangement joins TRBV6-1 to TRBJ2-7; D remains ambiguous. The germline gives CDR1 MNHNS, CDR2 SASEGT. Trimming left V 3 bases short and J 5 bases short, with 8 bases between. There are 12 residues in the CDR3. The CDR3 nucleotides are TGTGCCAGCAGTGAGGGCCAAGACGAGCAGTACTTC. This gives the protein CASSEGQDEQYF.

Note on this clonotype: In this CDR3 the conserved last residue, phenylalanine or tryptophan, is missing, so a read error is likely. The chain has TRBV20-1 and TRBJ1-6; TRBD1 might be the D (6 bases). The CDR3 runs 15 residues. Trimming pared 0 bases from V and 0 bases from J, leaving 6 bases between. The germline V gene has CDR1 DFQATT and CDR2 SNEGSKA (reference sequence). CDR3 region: CSARETGSYNSPLHL. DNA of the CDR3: TGCAGTGCTAGAGAGACAGGCTCCTATAATTCACCCCTCCACCTT.

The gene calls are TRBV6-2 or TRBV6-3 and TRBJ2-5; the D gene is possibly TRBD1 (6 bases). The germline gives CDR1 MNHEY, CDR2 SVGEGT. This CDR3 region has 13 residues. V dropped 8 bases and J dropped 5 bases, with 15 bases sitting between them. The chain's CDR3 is CASDQAQGETQYF. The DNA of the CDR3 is TGTGCCAGCGACCAAGCGCAGGGGGAGACCCAGTACTTC.

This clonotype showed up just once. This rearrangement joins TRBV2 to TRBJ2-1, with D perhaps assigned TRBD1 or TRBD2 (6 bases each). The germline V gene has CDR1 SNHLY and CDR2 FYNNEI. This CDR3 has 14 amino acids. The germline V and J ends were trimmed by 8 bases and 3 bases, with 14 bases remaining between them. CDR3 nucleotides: TGTGCCAGCTCACCGGGGGCTAGCTACAATGAGCAGTTCTTC. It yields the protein CASSPGASYNEQFF. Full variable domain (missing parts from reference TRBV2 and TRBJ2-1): EPEVTQTPSHQVTQMGQEVILRCVPISNHLYFYWYRQILGQKVEFLVSFYNNEISEKSEIFDDQFSVERPDGSNFTLKIRSTKLEDSAMYFCASSPGASYNEQFFGPGTRLTVL.

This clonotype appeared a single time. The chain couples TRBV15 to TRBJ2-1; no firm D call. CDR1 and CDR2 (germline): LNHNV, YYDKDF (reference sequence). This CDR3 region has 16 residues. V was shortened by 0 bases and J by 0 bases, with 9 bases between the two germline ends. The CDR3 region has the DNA TGTGCCACCAGCAGAGATCAGGTGAGCTCCTACAATGAGCAGTTCTTC. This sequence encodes CATSRDQVSSYNEQFF.

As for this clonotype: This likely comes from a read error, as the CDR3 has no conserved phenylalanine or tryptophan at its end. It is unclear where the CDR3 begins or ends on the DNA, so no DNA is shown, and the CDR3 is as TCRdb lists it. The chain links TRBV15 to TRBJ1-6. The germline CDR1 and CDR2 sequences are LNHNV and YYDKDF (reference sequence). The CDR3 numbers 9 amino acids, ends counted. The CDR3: CATSSPGTS.

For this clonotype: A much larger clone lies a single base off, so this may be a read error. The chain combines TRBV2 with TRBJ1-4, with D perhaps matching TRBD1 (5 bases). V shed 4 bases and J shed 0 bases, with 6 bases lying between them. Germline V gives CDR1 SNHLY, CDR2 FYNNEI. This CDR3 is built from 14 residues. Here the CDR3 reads CASSGGATNEKLFF. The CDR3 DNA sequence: TGTGCCAGCAGTGGGGGGGCAACTAATGAAAAACTGTTTTTT.

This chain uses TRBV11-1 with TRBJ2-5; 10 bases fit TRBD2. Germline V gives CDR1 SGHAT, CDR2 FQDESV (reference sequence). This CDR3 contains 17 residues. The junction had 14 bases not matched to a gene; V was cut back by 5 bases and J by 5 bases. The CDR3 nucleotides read TGTGCCAGCAGCAAGTTTGGCAGCGGGAGGGCCCGGGAGACCCAGTACTTC. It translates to CASSKFGSGRARETQYF.

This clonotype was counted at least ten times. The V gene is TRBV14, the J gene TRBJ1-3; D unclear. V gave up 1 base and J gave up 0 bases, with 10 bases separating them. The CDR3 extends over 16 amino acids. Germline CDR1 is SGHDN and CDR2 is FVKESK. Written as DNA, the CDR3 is TGTGCCAGCAGCCAAGGCAGGACGCGCTCTGGAAACACCATATATTTT. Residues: CASSQGRTRSGNTIYF. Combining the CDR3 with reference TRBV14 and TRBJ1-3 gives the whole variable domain EAGVTQFPSHSVIEKGQTVTLRCDPISGHDNLYWYRRVMGKEIKFLLHFVKESKQDESGMPNNRFLAERTGGTYSTLKVQPAELEDSGVYFCASSQGRTRSGNTIYFGEGSWLTVV.

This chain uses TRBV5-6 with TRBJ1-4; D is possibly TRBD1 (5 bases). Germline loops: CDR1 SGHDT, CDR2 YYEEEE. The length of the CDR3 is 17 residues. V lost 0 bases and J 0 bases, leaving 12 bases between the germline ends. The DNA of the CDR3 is TGTGCCAGCAGCTTGGGCCAGGGCCTTGCAACTAATGAAAAACTGTTTTTT. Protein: CASSLGQGLATNEKLFF.